This T cell receptor (beta chain) was identified in a study of cytomegalovirus exposure and HLA in healthy donors. A remark on this clone: The antigen remains undetermined.

Here immunoSEQ multiplex PCR was the method, and the copy in TCRdb shows in-frame clones only, minus some. This sample carries around 150,000 clones, roughly nine tenths of them seen once, and the ten largest clones take roughly 3%. Study outcomes and limitations: Cytomegalovirus association was listed for approximately 160 TCR beta chains.

Germline V gives CDR1 LNHDA, CDR2 SQIVND (reference sequence). This CDR3 comprises 13 residues. V lost 8 bases to trimming and J lost 11 bases, with 20 bases between them. The genes are TRBV19 and TRBJ2-3, with D perhaps matching TRBD2 (5 bases). The TCR was taken from a woman under 30 in good health and CMV-seropositive. Sequencing was done on a sample of PBMCs. The CDR3 is CASEHGEHGKQYF. The CDR3 DNA reads TGTGCCAGTGAACACGGGGAACATGGGAAGCAGTATTTT.